One T cell receptor (beta chain) is described in this entry. In this sample, this clonotype turned up a few times. Its recognized antigen is unknown. No qualities accompany the bases; no much larger clone lies one base away. The data were taken from a study of vaccination and CD4 T cells after COVID-19 (dated by TCRdb to the early 2020s). Describing the broader study: Convalescent patients had a positive SARS-CoV-2 result on nasal swab PCR, and of these patients, some 10 had mild disease and one had severe disease. Participants got two doses of the Pfizer-BioNTech BNT162b2 vaccine (n=8) or two doses of the Moderna mRNA-1273 vaccine (n=2). As controls, cultures received a CEFX viral epitope pool (the positive control), an HIV-1 Nef peptide pool (the negative control), or no peptide at all. Post-COVID blood samples from convalescent patients were collected a median of roughly 100 days after diagnosis, with a range of 35 to 161 days. Post-vaccine blood samples were collected a median of approximately eleven weeks after the second vaccine dose, ranging from roughly 13 to 250 days. In roughly nine COVID-19 convalescent patients and several infection-naive healthy vaccine recipients, the spike-specific CD4+ TCR repertoire before mRNA vaccination was compared with the repertoire after mRNA vaccination. Overlapping spike peptide pools from SARS-CoV-2 and from the common cold coronaviruses HCoV-NL63, HCoV-OC43 and HCoV-229E were used as culture stimuli. Six males and four females were included in the convalescent cohort, with two Hispanic individuals, seven Caucasians, two Asians and one multiracial person represented.

The method behind the library was PCR. At the Johns Hopkins FTIC core, DNA from the cultured CD4+ T cells underwent TCR sequencing with the Oncomine TCR Beta short-read assay. The QIAamp micro DNA kit was used to extract genomic DNA from the cultured CD4+ T cells. Oncomine TCR Beta libraries from cultured CD4+ T cells were pooled with unique dual indexes and sequenced on an Illumina iSeq 100. Processing in the source paper ran as follows. Non-productive sequences were removed, and CDR3s that did not start with C, did not end with F or W, or were shorter than 7 amino acids were discarded. Antigen-specific clonotypes were identified using the MANAFEST web application through comparison of peptide-stimulated wells with reference and other culture wells. Positive clones required FDR below 0.05, an odds ratio above 5, and productive frequency above 0.1% in at least two of three replicate wells. A clonotype counted as cross-reactive if it showed significant expansion both in the SARS-CoV-2 spike wells and in at least one common cold coronavirus spike condition. Levenshtein distances (stringdist) and unrooted phylogenetic trees (ape) in R version 3.6.1 were used to assess CDR3 homology. The public reads were run again by TCRdb, first through fastp at Q25 and then through MiXCR, and only productive beta chains were kept. Every entry covers one CDR3 protein and lists the most common genes and DNA from its rows. These V and J calls originate from TCRdb's pipeline instead of the authors' own analysis. For this sample there are about 14,000 distinct CDR3 sequences; 34% appear just once. Of the sample, 35% to 40% falls within the top ten clones.

At the junction V is shortened by 6 bases and J by 0 bases; bases outside the gene matches: 5. From the germline V gene, CDR1 is ENHRY and CDR2 is SYGVKD. The CDR3 measures 15 amino acids from cysteine to phenylalanine. Only CDR3 DNA is held: 45 bases, read in frame from base 1. The paper as a whole reports these results and caveats: Of the vaccine-specific clones found in convalescent patients, nearly all (304 of 307) were mono-reactive for SARS-CoV-2 spike instead of being cross-reactive with common cold coronaviruses. In convalescent patients, a median approximately 86% of post-vaccine SARS-CoV-2-reactive clones were detected only after vaccination, suggesting vaccine-specific priming. Only a relatively small number of convalescent patients were included in the study, and early timepoints following natural infection were not analyzed. An increase in the median number of SARS-CoV-2-reactive clonotypes from 20 to 25 after infection to 38 after vaccination was observed, but the change was not found to be significant.

The intended sense of this specimen's treatment or condition label: roughly 10-day PBMC culture with coronavirus spike peptide pools or control peptides (ViraFEST assay). The study used the ViraFEST assay, which expanded antigen-specific T cells with peptide pools and then identified expanded clonotypes by TCR sequencing. The convalescent patients' positive SARS-CoV-2 PCR tests were from March to December 2020, which was before the Alpha, Beta and Delta variants emerged in the United States. Each well held about 2.2 million PBMCs cultured in IMDM containing approximately 5% human AB serum and approximately 9.8 IU/ml IL-2, with 8.5 to 10 ug/ml peptide pools added. Half of the culture medium was replaced with fresh IL-2-containing medium on days 3 and 7. After about nine days of culture, CD4+ T cells were isolated by negative selection with the EasySep CD4+ T cell isolation kit. PBMCs were separated from whole blood using Ficoll-Paque Plus gradient centrifugation and then either used fresh or cryopreserved at -140C. Culture conditions were generally each tested in triplicate wells.

The chain joins TRBV10-3 to TRBJ1-5; the junction holds 7 bases that match TRBD1. The TCR sequence derives from a human donor with COVID-19. Sequenced sample: cultured CD4+ T cells from blood. DNA sequence: TGTGCCATCAGCTCCCGGGACAGTAGCAATCAGCCCCAGCATTTT. The resulting protein is CAISSRDSSNQPQHF.